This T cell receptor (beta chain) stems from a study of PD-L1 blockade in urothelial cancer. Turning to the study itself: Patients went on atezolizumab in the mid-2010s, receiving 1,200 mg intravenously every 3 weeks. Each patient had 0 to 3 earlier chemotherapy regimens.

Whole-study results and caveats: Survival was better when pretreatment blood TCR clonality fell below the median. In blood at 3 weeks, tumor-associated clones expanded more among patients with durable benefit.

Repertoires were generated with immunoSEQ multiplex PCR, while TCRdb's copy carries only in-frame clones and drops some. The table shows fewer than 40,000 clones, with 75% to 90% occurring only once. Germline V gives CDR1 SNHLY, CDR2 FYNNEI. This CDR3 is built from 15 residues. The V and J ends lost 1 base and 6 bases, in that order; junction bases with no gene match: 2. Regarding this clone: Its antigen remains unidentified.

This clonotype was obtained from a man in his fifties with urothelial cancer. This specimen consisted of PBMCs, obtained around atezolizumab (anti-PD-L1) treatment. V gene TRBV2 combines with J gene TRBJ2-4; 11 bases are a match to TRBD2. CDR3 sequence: CASSEVGLAGNIQYF. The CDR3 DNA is TGTGCCAGCAGTGAAGTTGGACTAGCGGGAAACATTCAGTACTTC.